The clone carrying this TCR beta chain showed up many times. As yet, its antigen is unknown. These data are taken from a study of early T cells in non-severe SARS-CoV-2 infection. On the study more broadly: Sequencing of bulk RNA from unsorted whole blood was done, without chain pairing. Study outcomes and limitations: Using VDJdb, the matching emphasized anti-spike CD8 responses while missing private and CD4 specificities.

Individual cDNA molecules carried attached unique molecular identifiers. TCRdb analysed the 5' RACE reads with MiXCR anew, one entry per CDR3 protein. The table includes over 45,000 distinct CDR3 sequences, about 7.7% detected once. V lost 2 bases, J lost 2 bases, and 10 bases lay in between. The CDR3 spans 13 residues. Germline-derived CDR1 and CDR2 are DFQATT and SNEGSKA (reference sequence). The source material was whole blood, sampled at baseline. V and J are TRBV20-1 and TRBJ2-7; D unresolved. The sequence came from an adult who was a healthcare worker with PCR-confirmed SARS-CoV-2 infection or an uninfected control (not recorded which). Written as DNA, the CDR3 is TGCAGTGCTAGAAGAAGAGTAGCCTACGAGCAGTACTTC. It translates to CSARRRVAYEQYF.